Sequencing of this TCR beta chain was carried out in a study of blood T cells in healthy people across ages (dated by TCRdb to about 2015). Regarding the research as a whole: In model experiments, template switching captured about one uniquely barcoded TCR beta cDNA molecule for every two T cells. The donors were divided into four age groups: young (average approximately 17 years), middle-aged (approximately 39), aged (approximately 62) and long-lived (about 84). Two additional independent replicas of 1 million unique cDNA reads from the same blood draw were analyzed for two donors (one aged 18 to 30 and one aged 80 or older). Using deep sequencing normalized with unique cDNA molecular identifiers, the study measured how TCR beta repertoire diversity changes with age. To avoid experimental bias, donors of different ages were spread randomly across the sequencing lanes. What the study reported, not specific to this receptor: Observed TCR beta diversity per million T cells fell roughly linearly with age, and a significant reduction was already apparent by age about 38. Conclusive comparison of naive and antigen-experienced compartments was prevented by the profiling of bulk unsorted PBMCs. There was a strong correlation between observed TCR beta diversity and the percentage of naive T cells measured by flow cytometry. The CMV infection status of donors was not known, potentially confounding age-related changes in expanded clonotypes. Total diversity estimates from one million sequenced T cells were considered lower bounds and underestimates. The long-lived group showed more naive CD4+ T cells, fewer expanded clones and increased TCR diversity than the aged group, suggesting age selection.

As concerns this clonotype: It has no known antigen specificity. No much larger clonotype is one base removed from it; base qualities were not supplied.

The donors were roughly 38 Caucasian individuals from Russia, aged 6 to 90 years, who were systemically healthy. Approximately 10 milliliters of peripheral blood were collected from each donor into EDTA-treated Vacutainer tubes. PBMCs were isolated by Ficoll-Paque density-gradient centrifugation, with at least 6 million obtained per sample. Trizol reagent was used to extract total RNA from the PBMCs, yielding at least 5 micrograms per sample. For every donor, an aliquot of PBMCs went through flow cytometry to measure the percentages of naive CD45RAhigh/CD27high T cells. Relative to germline, V is 7 bases shorter and J is 0 bases shorter, with 9 bases between their ends. Including the terminal cysteine and phenylalanine, the CDR3 comprises 14 residues. The kept DNA is CDR3 alone, 42 bases in frame from the first base. From the germline V gene, CDR1 is LGHNT and CDR2 is FRNRAP. Libraries were prepared through 5' RACE. Sequencing was carried out with an Illumina HiSeq 2500. The second PCR ran for roughly 7 to 12 cycles and used a J-beta primer mix along with a sample-barcoded 5' primer. A template-switch 5' adaptor carrying 12 random nucleotides introduced a unique molecular identifier onto each TCR beta cDNA molecule. Each sample yielded at least 2.5 million CDR3-containing paired-end reads. The Mint cDNA synthesis kit, primed by a TRBC-specific oligonucleotide, was used to synthesize first-strand cDNA from all RNA. All cDNA was treated with uracil-DNA glycosylase and then went through a first 18-cycle PCR with the universal primers M1SS and BC2_uni_R. Under the source paper's analysis protocol: Each sample was normalized by randomly selecting 1 million high-quality reads, each carrying a distinct molecular identifier. Reads with shared molecular identifiers were discarded instead of being binned into consensus sequences. MiTCR, with a Q25 quality threshold and the strictest error-elimination algorithm, was used for CDR3 identification, clonotype clustering and error correction. A nonparametric unseen species model with Euler transformation was used to estimate lower-bound total TCR beta diversity. TCRdb ran its own pipeline on the public reads, namely fastp trimming at Q25 and MiXCR clone calling, and kept in-frame beta chains. CDR3 protein duplicates are merged, each entry listing the most common genes and DNA. These V and J calls are TCRdb output, not the study's own analysis. For this sample there are 790,000 or so distinct CDR3 sequences; roughly three fifths appear just once. The ten largest clones capture about 26% of the sample.

Recombination connected TRBV12-5 to TRBJ2-2; a confident D gene designation cannot be given. Specimen: blood. This receptor was taken from a man between 35 and 55 years old in good health. The CDR3 in this case is CASAATANTGELFF. The sequence in DNA is TGTGCTAGTGCTGCTACGGCGAACACCGGGGAGCTGTTTTTT.